This passage covers 19 T cell receptor beta chains from one sample sequenced in a study of OX40 agonist ivuxolimab in advanced cancers. The method was the immunoSEQ multiplex PCR assay. TCRdb mirrors the immuneACCESS table, restricted to in-frame sequences. Some clones are absent from its copies; in checked studies, under half trace to an unresolved V gene, and the reason for the others is unknown. The sample yields around 40,000 clones; 82% were counted once. Approximately 8.1% of the sample is in the top ten clones. The sample in question was CD4+ or CD8+ T cells sorted from blood, obtained in a trial of the OX40 agonist ivuxolimab. Receptors were obtained from an adult with an advanced solid tumor such as melanoma, head and neck, liver or kidney cancer.

The V call is TRBV18, the J call TRBJ2-2; 7 bases map to TRBD2. The J segment lost 4 bases and the V segment lost 3 bases, leaving 17 bases of the junction unmatched. Per the germline V gene, CDR1 is KGHSH and CDR2 is LQKENI. This CDR3 is built from 19 residues. CDR3 sequence (DNA): TGTGCCAGCTCACCGTACCAGATAAGGAGCGGGGTTGCCACCGGGGAGCTGTTTTTT. As protein: CASSPYQIRSGVATGELFF.

V usage is TRBV27 and J usage is TRBJ2-2, with no clear D. The CDR3 is 16 amino acids. V lost 2 bases and J 6 bases, leaving 16 bases between the germline ends. Germline CDR1 MNHEY, CDR2 SMNVEV (reference sequence). CDR3 in DNA: TGTGCCAGCAGTTTACCTAAGGACGCCGAACCCGGGGAGCTGTTTTTT. It specifies CASSLPKDAEPGELFF.

V gene TRBV27 combines with J gene TRBJ2-2; D perhaps matches TRBD1 (6 bases). Trimming took off 6 bases at V and 6 bases at J, with 11 bases between the two ends. The length of the CDR3 is 13 residues. CDR1 and CDR2 (germline): MNHEY, SMNVEV (reference sequence). CDR3 nucleotides: TGTGCCAGCAGGTTACAGGGACCCGGGGAGCTGTTTTTT. Its translation is CASRLQGPGELFF.

CDR3 sequence (DNA): TGTGCCAGCAGCCAAGATGTCGGGGTAGTAGTGACAGATACGCAGTATTTT. Residues: CASSQDVGVVVTDTQYF. The chain has TRBV4-2 and TRBJ2-3; D is possibly TRBD2 (5 bases). This CDR3 contains 17 residues. The V and J ends lost 0 bases and 3 bases respectively, with 16 bases between them. Germline V CDR1 and CDR2: LGHNA, YNFKEQ.

The rearrangement uses TRBV7-8 and TRBJ2-7; maybe TRBD1 (6 bases). This CDR3 has 13 residues. V shed 6 bases and J shed 3 bases, with 12 bases lying between them. The germline V gene encodes CDR1 SGHVS and CDR2 FQNEAQ. DNA of the CDR3: TGTGCCAGCAGTTTACAGGGTTTCTACGAGCAGTACTTC. Its translation: CASSLQGFYEQYF. The whole variable domain, remainder taken from reference TRBV7-8 and TRBJ2-7, is GAGVSQSPRYKVAKRGQDVALRCDPISGHVSLFWYQQALGQGPEFLTYFQNEAQLDKSGLPSDRFFAERPEGSVSTLKIQRTQQEDSAVYLCASSLQGFYEQYFGPGTRLTVT.

This chain connects TRBV5-4 to TRBJ1-1; D is ambiguous. The V end lost 0 bases, the J end lost 4 bases, and 4 bases lay between the germline ends. Germline V gives CDR1 SGHNT, CDR2 YYREEE (reference sequence). The CDR3 totals 12 residues. The CDR3 reads CASSLGSTEAFF. The CDR3 region has the DNA TGTGCCAGCAGCTTGGGGAGCACTGAAGCTTTCTTT.

The genes are TRBV10-3 and TRBJ2-5; 12 nucleotides align to TRBD2. This CDR3 is built from 16 residues. After removal of 3 bases from V and 3 bases from J, the junction contained 5 bases not matched to a gene. The germline gives CDR1 ENHRY, CDR2 SYGVKD. CDR3 sequence: CAISEGLAGGKETQYF. DNA for the CDR3: TGTGCCATCAGTGAAGGTCTAGCGGGAGGGAAAGAGACCCAGTACTTC.

There are a few counts of this clone. The genes are TRBV6-1 and TRBJ2-7, with D possibly matching TRBD1 (6 bases). The CDR3 length is 16 residues. Germline-derived CDR1 and CDR2 are MNHNS and SASEGT. V was clipped by 4 bases and J by 0 bases, with 16 bases between them. CDR3 loop: CASSASTGTISYEQYF. CDR3 nucleotide sequence: TGTGCCAGCAGTGCGAGCACCGGGACAATCTCCTACGAGCAGTACTTC.

Worth noting for this clone: The sample has other DNA sequences that encode this CDR3 too. DNA of the CDR3: TGTGCCAGCAGCCCCTCCCAGGGGAACACTGAAGCTTTCTTT. Protein: CASSPSQGNTEAFF. This rearrangement joins TRBV6-4 to TRBJ1-1, with D maybe TRBD1 (5 bases). The CDR3 covers 14 residues. Germline CDR1 MRHNA, CDR2 SNTAGT. The V end was cut by 6 bases, the J end by 1 base, with 12 bases between.

V gene TRBV7-9 combines with J gene TRBJ2-3; 12 nucleotides line up with TRBD2. Germline loops: CDR1 SEHNR, CDR2 FQNEAQ (reference sequence). Trimming took 5 bases from V and 4 from J; bases not matched to a gene: 10. The CDR3 is 17 amino acids. CDR3 in amino acids: CASSPGPSGRAADTQYF. The CDR3 region has the DNA TGTGCCAGCAGCCCGGGTCCTAGCGGGAGGGCCGCAGATACGCAGTATTTT.

V and J are TRBV9 and TRBJ2-7; 8 bases line up with TRBD2. The V gene end was trimmed by 4 bases and the J gene end by 1 base; junction bases not matched to a gene: 4. CDR3 size: 14 residues. Germline lookup yields CDR1 SGDLS and CDR2 YYNGEE. The CDR3 DNA is TGTGCCAGCAGCCTCGGGACTAGATCCTACGAGCAGTACTTC. Its translation is CASSLGTRSYEQYF.

The rearrangement links TRBV2 to TRBJ2-1; D not certain. The V gene's germline CDR1 is SNHLY and CDR2 FYNNEI. The V and J ends lost 7 bases and 2 bases respectively, with 21 bases between them. CDR3 length equals 17 residues. The CDR3 loop is CASNRKEIDRPYNEQFF. CDR3 DNA: TGTGCCAGCAATAGAAAAGAGATTGATCGACCCTACAATGAGCAGTTCTTC.

Concerning this clone: The same CDR3 can be traced to other DNA sequences in this sample. The chain couples TRBV6-1 to TRBJ1-3; D is possibly TRBD1 (6 bases). The CDR3 covers 14 residues. The V gene's germline CDR1 is MNHNS and CDR2 SASEGT. Trimming cost V 8 bases and J 4 bases, with 15 bases left between them. CDR3 DNA: TGTGCCAGCCGGACAACAGGGTTCGGAAACACCATATATTTT. This gives the protein CASRTTGFGNTIYF.

This sequence joins TRBV5-4 and TRBJ2-5; a weak D match, TRBD2 (5 bases). Germline CDR1 SGHNT, CDR2 YYREEE (reference sequence). The CDR3 contains 14 residues. The V end was cut by 1 base, the J end by 0 bases, with 7 bases between. The CDR3 coding sequence is TGTGCCAGCAGCTTGACCGGGGACCAAGAGACCCAGTACTTC. Encoded protein: CASSLTGDQETQYF.

The gene calls are TRBV9 and TRBJ2-1; 10 positions agree with TRBD2. The V gene end was trimmed by 6 bases and the J gene end by 6 bases; junction bases not matched to a gene: 9. This CDR3 contains 15 residues. Germline V lookup: CDR1 SGDLS, CDR2 YYNGEE. The DNA of the CDR3 is TGTGCCAGCACGTCCGGGACTAGCGCTAGCAATGAGCAGTTCTTC. It specifies CASTSGTSASNEQFF.

This clone was observed a single time. This chain links TRBV7-2 with TRBJ1-5; 7 bases match TRBD1. Germline assignment: CDR1 SGHTA and CDR2 FQGNSA. Losses at the gene ends were 1 base for V and 6 bases for J; bases not matched to a gene: 6. The CDR3 extends over 15 amino acids. The CDR3 loop is CASSLVRQGGQPQHF. CDR3 bases: TGTGCCAGCAGCTTAGTTCGACAGGGCGGTCAGCCCCAGCATTTT.

This chain connects TRBV27 to TRBJ2-7, with 7 bases aligning to TRBD2. Germline trimming cut 3 bases from V and 4 bases from J; bases unmatched to any gene: 9. Germline CDR1 reads MNHEY; CDR2 reads SMNVEV (reference sequence). This CDR3 has 15 residues. CDR3 in DNA: TGTGCCAGCAGTTTCGGGCCTAGCGGTTCTTACGAGCAGTACTTC. Its translation: CASSFGPSGSYEQYF.

J is TRBJ2-3 and V is TRBV7-9; TRBD2 aligns across 9 bases. Germline CDR1 reads SEHNR; CDR2 reads FQNEAQ (reference sequence). The length of the CDR3 is 16 residues. After removal of 5 bases from V and 3 bases from J, the junction contained 9 bases not matched to a gene. The CDR3 region has the DNA TGTGCCAGCAGCCAACGTTCTAGCGGGACGACAGATACGCAGTATTTT. It translates to CASSQRSSGTTDTQYF.

This clone came up a few times. J is TRBJ2-3 and V is TRBV7-7, with D unclear. Germline V lookup: CDR1 SSHAT, CDR2 FNYEAQ (reference sequence). The V end lost 2 bases, the J end lost 2 bases, and 8 bases lay between the germline ends. This CDR3 spans 14 amino acids. The CDR3 nucleotides read TGTGCCAGCAGCTTATGGGGATCCACAGATACGCAGTATTTT. Translating it yields CASSLWGSTDTQYF.